One and the same sample provided the 23 T cell receptor beta chains below, sequenced in a study of shared clonotypes between healthy human individuals. Some clones are missing from TCRdb's copy, which holds only in-frame ones; the method was immunoSEQ multiplex PCR. The profile shows roughly 2.1 million clones, 93% of them singletons. CD45RO-negative cells were positively selected for CCR7, leaving out terminally differentiated effector memory CD45RA+ cells. Sequences were obtained from naive CD8+ T cells from PBMCs. The receptor source for this set is a man aged 18 to 30 in good health. Some clones in this sample may be carry-over from other donors' samples.

The chain carries TRBV7-2 and TRBJ1-2; no reliable D call. Germline V gene lookup returns CDR1 SGHTA and CDR2 FQGNSA. The CDR3 contains 17 residues. With 4 bases removed from V and 1 base from J, the gap between germline ends came to 19 bases. The CDR3 spells CASSSIGRAEINYGYTF. The CDR3 region has the DNA TGTGCCAGCAGCTCAATTGGGAGGGCCGAGATTAACTATGGCTACACCTTC. The full variable domain, its missing parts supplied by reference TRBV7-2 and TRBJ1-2, is GAGVSQSPSNKVTEKGKDVELRCDPISGHTALYWYRQSLGQGLEFLIYFQGNSAPDKSGLPSDRFSAERTGGSVSTLTIQRTQQEDSAVYLCASSSIGRAEINYGYTFGSGTRLTVV.

The chain uses TRBV7-6 and TRBJ2-7, with 9 nucleotides matching TRBD1. Germline V gene lookup returns CDR1 SGHVS and CDR2 FNYEAQ. V was pared by 7 bases and J by 6 bases, with 13 bases of the junction left unmatched. The CDR3 has 15 amino acids. CDR3 nucleotides: TGTGCCAGCAACGCCGTCGGGACAGGGTATGGCGAGCAGTACTTC. Translated, it gives CASNAVGTGYGEQYF.

The chain carries TRBV7-9 and TRBJ2-5, with D tentatively TRBD2 (5 bases). The CDR3 contains 16 residues. V shed 5 bases and J shed 2 bases, with 18 bases lying between them. Germline V gene sequence: CDR1 SEHNR, CDR2 FQNEAQ (reference sequence). The CDR3 sequence: CASSPRPGSRQETQYF. DNA for the CDR3: TGTGCCAGCAGCCCCCGTCCGGGGTCAAGGCAAGAGACCCAGTACTTC.

V is TRBV30 and J is TRBJ2-2, with D tentatively TRBD2 (5 bases). The CDR3 length is 14 residues. Germline values: CDR1 GTSNPN, CDR2 SVGIG (reference sequence). V lost 4 bases to trimming and J lost 0 bases, with 9 bases between them. Written as DNA, the CDR3 is TGTGCCTGGACTTACGGGGCGAACACCGGGGAGCTGTTTTTT. It yields the protein CAWTYGANTGELFF.

The CDR3 spells CASSRLDRGEANYGYTF. The CDR3 DNA reads as TGCGCCAGCAGCCGACTAGACAGGGGCGAAGCTAACTATGGCTACACCTTC. The chain couples TRBV4-1 to TRBJ1-2; 8 bases align to TRBD1. The CDR3 consists of 17 residues. Unmatched junction bases numbered 10, after V lost 4 bases and J lost 0 bases. Germline CDR1 MGHRA, CDR2 YSYEKL.

V gene TRBV27 combines with J gene TRBJ2-5; D gene ambiguous. Germline-derived CDR1 and CDR2 are MNHEY and SMNVEV (reference sequence). There are 15 residues in the CDR3. The V and J ends lost 2 bases and 4 bases respectively, with 14 bases between them. The CDR3 loop reads CASSLIPPSRETQYF. The CDR3 DNA is TGTGCCAGCAGTTTAATCCCGCCCTCAAGAGAGACCCAGTACTTC.

In its sample, this clone was seen once. This chain uses TRBV12-5 with TRBJ2-5; 11 bases match TRBD2. The J call may be incorrect, as the DNA end agrees better with TRBJ2-7. The CDR3 is 14 residues long. Germline loops: CDR1 LGHNT, CDR2 FRNRAP. The CDR3 loop reads CASAWSSGRDEQYF. The CDR3 bases are TGTGCTTCCGCTTGGAGTAGCGGGAGGGACGAGCAGTACTTC.

The chain combines TRBV27 with TRBJ2-1; 7 bases agree with TRBD2. The CDR3 has 20 residues. In germline, CDR1 is MNHEY, CDR2 SMNVEV (reference sequence). V gave up 7 bases and J gave up 5 bases; unmatched junction bases: 26. DNA for the CDR3: TGTGCCAGCACACTACCCCGGGACCCCGAGCCACTAGCGTATAACAATGAGCAGTTCTTC. Protein product: CASTLPRDPEPLAYNNEQFF.

This chain uses TRBV11-2 with TRBJ1-5; no reliable D call. Trimming removed 0 bases from V and 7 bases from J, with 7 bases in between. Germline V lookup: CDR1 SGHAT, CDR2 FQNNGV. CDR3 length: 13 residues. The CDR3 protein is CASSLERYQPQHF. The CDR3 DNA is TGTGCCAGCAGCTTAGAACGGTACCAGCCCCAGCATTTT.

This clone was counted only a few times. This chain links TRBV30 with TRBJ1-5; 9 bases match TRBD1. V trimming: 5 bases; J trimming: 7 bases; junction bases outside the gene matches: 6. This CDR3 has 13 residues. Germline V lookup: CDR1 GTSNPN, CDR2 SVGIG (reference sequence). CDR3 DNA sequence: TGTGCCTGGGGACAGGGGACGGGGCAGCCCCAGCATTTT. It specifies CAWGQGTGQPQHF.

The chain couples TRBV4-3 to TRBJ2-1; 9 bases agree with TRBD1. Trimming removed 5 bases from V and 0 bases from J; junction bases left unmatched: 8. Germline-derived CDR1 and CDR2 are LGHNA and YSLEER. This CDR3 is built from 17 residues. CDR3 loop: CASSSGQGALSYNEQFF. CDR3 sequence (DNA): TGCGCCAGCAGCTCGGGACAGGGCGCCCTCTCCTACAATGAGCAGTTCTTC.

The J gene is TRBJ1-2, the V gene TRBV7-9, with 7 positions matching TRBD1. Unmatched junction bases numbered 11, after V lost 5 bases and J lost 8 bases. Germline-derived CDR1 and CDR2 are SEHNR and FQNEAQ (reference sequence). The CDR3 is 14 residues long. The DNA of the CDR3 is TGTGCCAGCAGCCGGGACAGCCTTTCTCGCGGCTACACCTTC. This codes for CASSRDSLSRGYTF.

In its sample, this clone was seen once. The V and J genes are TRBV2 and TRBJ2-1; a weak D match, TRBD2 (7 bases). Trimming pared 3 bases from V and 4 bases from J, leaving 16 bases between. This CDR3 is built from 16 residues. Germline V gene sequence: CDR1 SNHLY, CDR2 FYNNEI. This CDR3 is CASSESGEGQYNEQFF. In nucleotides, the CDR3 is TGTGCCAGCAGTGAGTCAGGGGAGGGCCAATACAATGAGCAGTTCTTC.

The rearrangement joins TRBV15 to TRBJ2-5; D might be TRBD1 (6 bases). V lost 3 bases and J lost 2, with 16 bases in between. The V gene's germline CDR1 is LNHNV and CDR2 YYDKDF (reference sequence). The CDR3 runs 16 residues. The CDR3 loop is CATSRDWGRGQETQYF. In DNA, the CDR3 is TGTGCCACCAGCAGGGATTGGGGAAGGGGGCAAGAGACCCAGTACTTC.

The J gene is TRBJ2-1, the V gene TRBV5-1; tentatively, D is TRBD2 (6 bases). Germline V lookup: CDR1 SGHRS, CDR2 YFSETQ. V lost 2 bases, J lost 2 bases, and 8 bases lay in between. The CDR3 is 14 amino acids. CDR3 sequence reads: CASSFRGTYNEQFF. The CDR3 DNA is TGCGCCAGCAGCTTCCGGGGGACCTACAATGAGCAGTTCTTC. The full variable domain, its missing parts supplied by reference TRBV5-1 and TRBJ2-1, is KAGVTQTPRYLIKTRGQQVTLSCSPISGHRSVSWYQQTPGQGLQFLFEYFSETQRNKGNFPGRFSGRQFSNSRSEMNVSTLELGDSALYLCASSFRGTYNEQFFGPGTRLTVL.

The rearrangement joins TRBV7-9 to TRBJ1-4; no clear D. Trimming removed 6 bases from V and 6 bases from J, with 17 bases in between. This CDR3 is built from 15 residues. Per the germline V gene, CDR1 is SEHNR and CDR2 is FQNEAQ (reference sequence). The CDR3 DNA reads as TGTGCCAGCAGGCATTACAGTAAAGGTGATGAAAAACTGTTTTTT. Protein: CASRHYSKGDEKLFF.

Comments on this clone: The sample contains more than one DNA sequence encoding this CDR3. The chain carries TRBV9 and TRBJ1-5; TRBD1 might be the D (6 bases). The CDR3 totals 15 residues. Germline V gives CDR1 SGDLS, CDR2 YYNGEE. V lost 2 bases, J lost 2 bases, and 11 bases lay in between. The CDR3: CASSVGARGNQPQHF. CDR3 DNA: TGTGCCAGCAGCGTGGGGGCCCGGGGCAATCAGCCCCAGCATTTT.

The V call is TRBV2, the J call TRBJ2-7; 8 positions match TRBD1. Germline CDR1 SNHLY, CDR2 FYNNEI. V was pared by 9 bases and J by 2 bases, with 3 bases of the junction left unmatched. The CDR3 sequence is 12 residues long. CDR3: CARGTGPYEQYF. CDR3 in DNA: TGTGCCAGAGGGACAGGCCCCTACGAGCAGTACTTC.

Concerning this clone: At the DNA level, this CDR3 is encoded by other sequences in the same sample as well. This rearrangement joins TRBV19 to TRBJ2-1; D not resolved. Germline V lookup: CDR1 LNHDA, CDR2 SQIVND (reference sequence). Deletions cut 3 bases from V and 7 bases from J, with 10 bases between. The CDR3 runs to 13 residues. CDR3 loop: CASSIGPRNEQFF. The CDR3 region has the DNA TGTGCCAGTAGTATCGGGCCCCGAAATGAGCAGTTCTTC.

J is TRBJ2-1 and V is TRBV29-1; tentatively, D is TRBD1 or TRBD2 (5 bases each). Trimming left V 6 bases short and J 7 bases short, with 10 bases between. There are 11 residues in the CDR3. Per germline, CDR1 SQVTM and CDR2 ANQGSEA. The CDR3 region has the DNA TGCAGCGTACGGGACCGGAATGAGCAGTTCTTC. Translation: CSVRDRNEQFF.

The chain is built from TRBV5-1 and TRBJ2-1; TRBD2 is a possible D gene (5 bases). Germline values: CDR1 SGHRS, CDR2 YFSETQ. Trimming removed 1 base at V and 0 bases at J, with 11 bases between. The CDR3 extends over 16 amino acids. This CDR3 is CASSLNQRSSYNEQFF. The CDR3 DNA reads as TGCGCCAGCAGCTTGAATCAGCGGAGCTCCTACAATGAGCAGTTCTTC. Full variable domain (outside the CDR3, taken from reference TRBV5-1 and TRBJ2-1): KAGVTQTPRYLIKTRGQQVTLSCSPISGHRSVSWYQQTPGQGLQFLFEYFSETQRNKGNFPGRFSGRQFSNSRSEMNVSTLELGDSALYLCASSLNQRSSYNEQFFGPGTRLTVL.

The chain carries TRBV4-1 and TRBJ2-5, with TRBD1 as a possible D gene (6 bases). There are 14 residues in the CDR3. V dropped 6 bases and J dropped 3 bases, with 14 bases sitting between them. Germline CDR1 is MGHRA and CDR2 is YSYEKL. The CDR3 spells CASSHYKGEETQYF. The CDR3 nucleotides are TGCGCCAGCAGTCACTATAAGGGGGAAGAGACCCAGTACTTC.

V is TRBV19 and J is TRBJ1-5; 7 nucleotides align to TRBD1. CDR3 length: 16 residues. The germline CDR1 and CDR2 sequences are LNHDA and SQIVND (reference sequence). Germline trimming cut 8 bases from V and 0 bases from J; bases unmatched to any gene: 10. The CDR3 spells CASWDFGQDSNQPQHF. For the CDR3, the DNA is TGTGCCAGTTGGGACTTTGGACAGGATAGCAATCAGCCCCAGCATTTT.